This passage covers 24 T cell receptor beta chains from one sample sequenced in a study of response to subunit inactivated influenza vaccine. MiXCR, applied by TCRdb to the RT-PCR reads, yields one record per CDR3 protein. The sample holds roughly 500,000 distinct CDR3 sequences, less than 30% seen once. Sequenced here: CD4+ T cells sorted from PBMCs, sampled more than 4 days after vaccination. These TCRs come from a man aged 50-60 years who received an inactivated influenza vaccine.

The chain has TRBV20-1 and TRBJ2-5; 7 bases fit TRBD2. V lost 3 bases and J lost 0; bases outside the gene matches: 4. This CDR3 spans 14 amino acids. Germline V gene data show CDR1 as DFQATT and CDR2 as SNEGSKA (reference sequence). As DNA, the CDR3 is TGCAGTGCTAGGCGGGAGCCTTACCAAGAGACCCAGTACTTC. The encoded protein is CSARREPYQETQYF.

This clonotype was seen more than once but under ten times. The rearrangement joins TRBV20-1 to TRBJ2-5; 12 bases line up with TRBD2. The CDR3 has 14 amino acids. Trimming took 3 bases from V and 3 from J; bases not matched to a gene: 2. Germline V lookup: CDR1 DFQATT, CDR2 SNEGSKA (reference sequence). In nucleotides, the CDR3 is TGCAGTGCTAGGAGGACTAGCGGGGAAGAGACCCAGTACTTC. This encodes CSARRTSGEETQYF.

The chain links TRBV12-3 or TRBV12-4 to TRBJ1-2; D possibly corresponds to TRBD1 (6 bases). The CDR3 length is 13 residues. V gave up 6 bases and J gave up 2 bases, with 10 bases separating them. CDR3 nucleotide sequence: TGTGCCAGCAGGGTGGACAGCAACTATGGCTACACCTTC. This gives the protein CASRVDSNYGYTF.

The chain combines TRBV5-5 with TRBJ2-3, with TRBD2 as a possible D gene (5 bases). Germline loops: CDR1 SGHKS, CDR2 YYEKEE (reference sequence). V was trimmed by 3 bases and J by 2 bases, leaving 13 bases between them. The length of the CDR3 is 15 residues. CDR3 nucleotide sequence: TGTGCCAGCAGCTCTCTTCCTAGCCTCACAGATACGCAGTATTTT. Residues: CASSSLPSLTDTQYF.

This clonotype has more than one count but fewer than ten. An end of the junction does not agree with germline; a read error may underlie this. V usage is TRBV3-1 and J usage is TRBJ2-7, with D possibly TRBD2 on 5 matching bases. In germline, CDR1 is LGHDT, CDR2 YNNKEL (reference sequence). The CDR3 loop spans 13 amino acids. CDR3 DNA: TGTGCCAGCAGCCAAGATCAGGCCGGGAAGGGAGTCTTC. It is translated as CASSQDQAGKGVF.

V usage is TRBV20-1 and J usage is TRBJ2-1, with D maybe TRBD2 (6 bases). The CDR3 runs 15 residues. With 3 bases removed from V and 0 bases from J, the gap between germline ends came to 12 bases. The germline V gene encodes CDR1 DFQATT and CDR2 SNEGSKA (reference sequence). The CDR3 spells CSARTTRSSYNEQFF. In DNA form, the CDR3 reads TGCAGTGCTAGGACGACTAGGAGCTCCTACAATGAGCAGTTCTTC.

The chain has TRBV7-9 and TRBJ2-3; weak D call: TRBD1 (5 bases). The ends were cut back, 7 bases at V and 0 bases at J, with 11 bases in the middle. Germline V lookup: CDR1 SEHNR, CDR2 FQNEAQ (reference sequence). This CDR3 is 14 amino acids long. The CDR3, as DNA: TGTGCCAGCAACTTTGGGGCGAGCACAGATACGCAGTATTTT. Translating it yields CASNFGASTDTQYF.

V is TRBV7-8 and J is TRBJ2-2, with 8 positions matching TRBD1. Germline V CDR1 and CDR2: SGHVS, FQNEAQ. This CDR3 contains 18 residues. With V trimmed by 3 bases and J by 4 bases, 13 bases remained unmatched. CDR3 region: CASSLRRDRLGSTGELFF. The DNA for the CDR3 is TGTGCCAGCAGCTTGCGCCGGGACAGGCTTGGGAGCACCGGGGAGCTGTTTTTT.

This chain connects TRBV20-1 to TRBJ2-6, with D maybe TRBD1 (5 bases). The V end was cut by 3 bases, the J end by 0 bases, with 15 bases between. Germline lookup yields CDR1 DFQATT and CDR2 SNEGSKA (reference sequence). CDR3 length: 17 residues. CDR3 DNA sequence: TGCAGTGCTAGGAACGCCAGGGCGACCTCTGGGGCCAACGTCCTGACTTTC. Its translation is CSARNARATSGANVLTF.

Many counts were recorded for this clonotype. V is TRBV7-2 and J is TRBJ1-2; D remains ambiguous. Germline lookup yields CDR1 SGHTA and CDR2 FQGNSA. The CDR3 is made up of 15 amino acids. V gave up 1 base and J gave up 8 bases, with 17 bases separating them. CDR3 bases: TGTGCCAGCAGCTTAGGCCCGTACTTATATGGGGGCTACACCTTC. Translated, it gives CASSLGPYLYGGYTF.

V usage is TRBV7-9 and J usage is TRBJ2-3; D uncertain. Germline assignment: CDR1 SEHNR and CDR2 FQNEAQ (reference sequence). The ends were cut back, 4 bases at V and 1 base at J, with 12 bases in the middle. The CDR3 length is 15 residues. The CDR3 spells CASSSLRFRTDTQYF. The CDR3 region has the DNA TGTGCCAGCAGCTCCTTACGGTTCCGCACAGATACGCAGTATTTT.

This clonotype came up a few times. The rearrangement links TRBV12-3 or TRBV12-4 to TRBJ2-7; TRBD1 matches 8 bases. The V gene end was trimmed by 5 bases and the J gene end by 7 bases; junction bases not matched to a gene: 13. There are 15 residues in the CDR3. The CDR3 nucleotides are TGTGCCAGCAGTCAATTCGGGACAGGTCCATTGGAGCAGTACTTC. It codes for CASSQFGTGPLEQYF.

The sample holds many counts of this clonotype. The chain has TRBV6-5 and TRBJ2-5; no reliable D call. The V gene's germline CDR1 is MNHEY and CDR2 SVGAGI. The CDR3 length is 12 residues. V was cut by 6 bases and J by 5 bases, with 10 bases left in between. As DNA, the CDR3 is TGTGCCAGCAGGACGAACCTGGAGACCCAGTACTTC. The encoded protein is CASRTNLETQYF.

The chain carries TRBV29-1 and TRBJ1-2; 9 bases map to TRBD1. V lost 4 bases and J lost 8; bases outside the gene matches: 5. This CDR3 region has 12 residues. Germline values: CDR1 SQVTM, CDR2 ANQGSEA. The CDR3 loop reads CSVGRTGDGYTF. DNA for the CDR3: TGCAGCGTTGGGCGGACAGGGGACGGCTACACCTTC. Filled out from reference TRBV29-1 and TRBJ1-2, the complete variable domain reads SAVISQKPSRDICQRGTSLTIQCQVDSQVTMMFWYRQQPGQSLTLIATANQGSEATYESGFVIDKFPISRPNLTFSTLTVSNMSPEDSSIYLCSVGRTGDGYTFGSGTRLTVV.

This rearrangement joins TRBV7-9 to TRBJ2-5; 8 bases map to TRBD2. V trimming: 7 bases; J trimming: 5 bases; junction bases outside the gene matches: 3. The CDR3 consists of 12 residues. From germline, CDR1 is SEHNR and CDR2 FQNEAQ (reference sequence). This CDR3 reads CASNLAGETQYF. The CDR3 DNA sequence: TGTGCCAGCAATTTAGCGGGGGAGACCCAGTACTTC.

The chain links TRBV2 to TRBJ2-5; a possible D gene is TRBD1 (6 bases). In germline, CDR1 is SNHLY, CDR2 FYNNEI. Trimming took 11 bases from V and 5 from J, leaving 24 bases between them. The CDR3 runs to 15 residues. CDR3 nucleotide sequence: TGTGCCGGAACAGGGTCAGCGAGGGGTGAGGAGACCCAGTACTTC. Protein sequence: CAGTGSARGEETQYF.

The sample holds a few counts of this clonotype. The rearrangement links TRBV24-1 to TRBJ2-1; the match to TRBD2 covers 7 bases. This CDR3 is 15 amino acids long. The germline CDR1 and CDR2 sequences are KGHDR and SFDVKD. With V trimmed by 6 bases and J by 0 bases, 4 bases remained unmatched. DNA for the CDR3: TGTGCCACCAGTCCTCGGGGGGACTCCTACAATGAGCAGTTCTTC. Translated: CATSPRGDSYNEQFF.

This clonotype was seen only once. The V call is TRBV7-9, the J call TRBJ1-1, with D unresolved. There are 15 residues in the CDR3. Germline V CDR1 and CDR2: SEHNR, FQNEAQ (reference sequence). V was shortened by 0 bases and J by 4 bases, with 12 bases between the two germline ends. CDR3 sequence (DNA): TGTGCCAGCAGCTTAGCGGGTTGGTCTCGCACTGAAGCTTTCTTT. Encoded protein: CASSLAGWSRTEAFF.

This chain joins TRBV2 and TRBJ2-7, with no clear D. Germline CDR1 is SNHLY and CDR2 is FYNNEI. V lost 1 base and J 7 bases, leaving 5 bases between the germline ends. This CDR3 contains 11 residues. The CDR3 region has the DNA TGTGCCAGCAGTGAAGTTTCTGAGCAGTACTTC. As protein: CASSEVSEQYF.

This clonotype was seen a handful of times. CDR3 sequence: CSAQRGTVPQEYF. The DNA of the CDR3 is TGCAGTGCTCAGAGGGGCACAGTGCCTCAGGAGTACTTC. The rearrangement uses TRBV20-1 and TRBJ2-7, with D perhaps assigned TRBD1 or TRBD2 (5 bases each). The CDR3 totals 13 residues. V was cut by 5 bases and J by 11 bases, with 22 bases left in between. Germline V gene data show CDR1 as DFQATT and CDR2 as SNEGSKA (reference sequence).

The chain couples TRBV5-1 to TRBJ2-1; D is uncertain. Germline values: CDR1 SGHRS, CDR2 YFSETQ. The CDR3 loop spans 12 amino acids. Trimming took off 5 bases at V and 13 bases at J, with 16 bases between the two ends. The CDR3 region is CASRLTGSDQFF. Written as DNA, the CDR3 is TGCGCCAGCAGATTGACCGGCTCTGACCAGTTCTTC.

This chain links TRBV12-3 or TRBV12-4 with TRBJ1-2; the match to TRBD1 covers 9 bases. The V and J ends lost 6 bases and 7 bases, in that order; junction bases with no gene match: 9. This CDR3 spans 14 amino acids. DNA for the CDR3: TGTGCCAGCAGCCACCGGGACAGGGTAATTGGCTACACCTTC. It codes for CASSHRDRVIGYTF.

This sequence joins TRBV4-1 and TRBJ2-7; 12 bases are shared with TRBD2. The CDR3 covers 16 residues. The V segment lost 1 base and the J segment 3 bases; nucleotides outside the gene matches: 4. Germline assignment: CDR1 MGHRA and CDR2 YSYEKL. The CDR3 loop reads CASSQVSSGRVYEQYF. CDR3 DNA sequence: TGCGCCAGCAGCCAAGTATCTAGCGGGAGGGTCTACGAGCAGTACTTC.

The chain links TRBV25-1 to TRBJ1-5, with D possibly being TRBD1 (6 bases). Per the germline V gene, CDR1 is MGHDK and CDR2 is SYGVNS. The CDR3 is 17 residues long. The ends were cut back, 2 bases at V and 0 bases at J, with 14 bases in the middle. CDR3 in amino acids: CASSEPPTGYSNQPQHF. Here the CDR3 DNA reads TGTGCCAGCAGTGAACCCCCGACAGGCTATAGCAATCAGCCCCAGCATTTT.